This entry features one T cell receptor beta chain sequence. Assay runs were performed at deep level. Per the authors' pipeline: In the immunoSEQ data, sequences were junction-only and lacked quality scores, so filtering differed. Sequencing used immunoSEQ multiplex PCR; TCRdb keeps in-frame clones, though not all of them. V and J calls plus clone size are reproduced from that table; the DNA served to infer D and trimming. The table includes 450,000 to 500,000 clones, about 85% detected once. The sample belongs to a study of shared clonotypes between healthy human individuals. CDR3 length equals 16 residues. With 4 bases removed from V and 4 bases from J, the gap between germline ends came to 20 bases. The germline CDR1 and CDR2 sequences are SGDLS and YYNGEE. Only Caucasian adults living in Nashville, Tennessee made up the donor group.

The sequenced sample consisted of PBMCs. This clonotype was obtained from a woman aged 40 to 50 in good health. Some clones in this sample may be carry-over from other donors' samples. This rearrangement joins TRBV9 to TRBJ2-5; possibly TRBD1 for D (6 bases). The CDR3 reads CASSQNPGAQGETQYF. CDR3 nucleotide sequence: TGTGCCAGCAGCCAAAATCCAGGGGCCCAGGGAGAGACCCAGTACTTC.